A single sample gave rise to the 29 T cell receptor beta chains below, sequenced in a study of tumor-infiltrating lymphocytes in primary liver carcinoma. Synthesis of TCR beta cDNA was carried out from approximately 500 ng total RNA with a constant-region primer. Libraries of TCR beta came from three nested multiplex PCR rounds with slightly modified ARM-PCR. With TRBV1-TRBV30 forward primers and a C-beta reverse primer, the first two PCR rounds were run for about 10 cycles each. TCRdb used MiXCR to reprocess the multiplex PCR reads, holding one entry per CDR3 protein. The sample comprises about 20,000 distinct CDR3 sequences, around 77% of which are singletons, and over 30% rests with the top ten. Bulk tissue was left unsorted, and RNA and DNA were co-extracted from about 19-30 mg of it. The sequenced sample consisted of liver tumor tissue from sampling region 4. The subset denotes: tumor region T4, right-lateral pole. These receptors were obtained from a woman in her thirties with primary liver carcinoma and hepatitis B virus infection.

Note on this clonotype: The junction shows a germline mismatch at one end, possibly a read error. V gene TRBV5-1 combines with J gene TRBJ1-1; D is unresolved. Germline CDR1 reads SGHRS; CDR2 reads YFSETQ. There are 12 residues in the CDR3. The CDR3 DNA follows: TGCGTCAGCAGCTTTGATCGTAGTGAAGCTTTCTTT. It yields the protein CVSSFDRSEAFF.

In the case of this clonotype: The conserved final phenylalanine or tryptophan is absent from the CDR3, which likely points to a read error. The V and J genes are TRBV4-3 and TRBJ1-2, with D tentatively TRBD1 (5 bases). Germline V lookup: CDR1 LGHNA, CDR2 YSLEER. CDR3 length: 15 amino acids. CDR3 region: CISNQDWGRVNGYTI. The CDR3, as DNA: TGCATCAGCAACCAAGATTGGGGCAGGGTGAATGGCTACACCATC.

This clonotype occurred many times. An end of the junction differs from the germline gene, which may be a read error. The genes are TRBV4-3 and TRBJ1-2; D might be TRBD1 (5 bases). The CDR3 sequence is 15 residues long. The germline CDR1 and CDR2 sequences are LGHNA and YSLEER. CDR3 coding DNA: TGCGCCAGCAGCCAAGACTGGGGCAGGGTGGATGGCTACGCCTTC. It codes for CASSQDWGRVDGYAF.

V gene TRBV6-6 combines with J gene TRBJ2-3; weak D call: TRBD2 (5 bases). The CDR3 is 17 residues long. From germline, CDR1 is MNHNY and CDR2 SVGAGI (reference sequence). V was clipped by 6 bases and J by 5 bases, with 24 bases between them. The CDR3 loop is CASRQTPGSARGDTQYF. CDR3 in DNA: TGTGCCAGCAGACAAACACCTGGGAGCGCCCGAGGAGATACGCAGTATTTT.

CDR3 bases: TGCAGCGTCTTCAGTTGGACAGGGGAGACCTTGTACTTC. This encodes CSVFSWTGETLYF. The genes are TRBV29-1 and TRBJ2-5; the match to TRBD1 covers 9 bases. J gave up 13 bases and V 6 bases, and 15 bases lay outside the gene matches. CDR3 length: 13 amino acids. Germline values: CDR1 SQVTM, CDR2 ANQGSEA.

CDR3 nucleotide sequence: TGCAGTGCACACCGGACTAGCGGAAGATACAAGCAGTACTTC. Translated, it gives CSAHRTSGRYKQYF. V is TRBV20-1 and J is TRBJ2-7, with 10 bases fitting TRBD2. Germline CDR1 is DFQATT and CDR2 is SNEGSKA (reference sequence). The CDR3 runs 14 residues. V gave up 6 bases and J gave up 8 bases; unmatched junction bases: 13.

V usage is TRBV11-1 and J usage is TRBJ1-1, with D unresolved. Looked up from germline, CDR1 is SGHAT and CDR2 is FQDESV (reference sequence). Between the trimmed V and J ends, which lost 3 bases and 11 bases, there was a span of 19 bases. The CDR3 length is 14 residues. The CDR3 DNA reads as TGTGCCAGCAGCTTCGGGCAGTGCTACATTGAGGCTTTCTTT. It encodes CASSFGQCYIEAFF.

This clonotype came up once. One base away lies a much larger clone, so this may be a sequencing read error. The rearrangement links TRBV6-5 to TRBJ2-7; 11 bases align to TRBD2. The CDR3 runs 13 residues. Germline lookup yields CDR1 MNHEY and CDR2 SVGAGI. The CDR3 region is CTSRLAGRYEQYF. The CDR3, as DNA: TGTACCAGCAGACTAGCGGGAAGATACGAGCAGTACTTC.

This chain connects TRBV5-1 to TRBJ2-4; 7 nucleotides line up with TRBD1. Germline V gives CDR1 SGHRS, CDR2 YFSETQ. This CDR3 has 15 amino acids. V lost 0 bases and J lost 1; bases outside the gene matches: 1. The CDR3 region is CASSLVQGAKNIQYF. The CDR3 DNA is TGCGCCAGCAGCTTGGTACAGGGGGCCAAAAACATTCAGTACTTC.

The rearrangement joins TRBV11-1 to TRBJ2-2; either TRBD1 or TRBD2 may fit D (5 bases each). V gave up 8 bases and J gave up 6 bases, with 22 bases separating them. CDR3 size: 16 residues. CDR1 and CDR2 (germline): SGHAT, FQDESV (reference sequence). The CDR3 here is CASCRVIVGVSGELFF. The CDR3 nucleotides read TGTGCCAGCTGCAGGGTTATAGTGGGAGTGTCCGGGGAGCTGTTTTTT.

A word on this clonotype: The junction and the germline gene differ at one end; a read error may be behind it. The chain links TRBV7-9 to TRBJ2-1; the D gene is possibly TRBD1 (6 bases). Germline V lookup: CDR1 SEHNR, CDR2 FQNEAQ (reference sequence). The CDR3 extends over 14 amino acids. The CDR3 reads CACSYTGSYNERFF. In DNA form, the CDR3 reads TGTGCCTGTTCTTATACAGGGTCCTACAATGAGCGGTTCTTC. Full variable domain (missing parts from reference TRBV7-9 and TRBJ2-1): DTGVSQNPRHKITKRGQNVTFRCDPISEHNRLYWYRQTLGQGPEFLTYFQNEAQLEKSRLLSDRFSAERPKGSFSTLEIQRTEQGDSAMYLCACSYTGSYNERFFGPGTRLTVL.

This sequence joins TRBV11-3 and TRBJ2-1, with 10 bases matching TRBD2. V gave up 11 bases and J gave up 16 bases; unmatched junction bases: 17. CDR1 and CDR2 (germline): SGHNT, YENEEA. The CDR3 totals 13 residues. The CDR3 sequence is CAGASGSGNDHFF. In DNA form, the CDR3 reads TGTGCCGGCGCTAGCGGGAGTGGGAACGACCACTTCTTC.

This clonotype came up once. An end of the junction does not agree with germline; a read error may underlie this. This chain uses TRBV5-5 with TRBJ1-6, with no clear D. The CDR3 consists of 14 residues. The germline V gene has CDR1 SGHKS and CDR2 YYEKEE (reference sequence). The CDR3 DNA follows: TGTACCAGCGGCTTGGACGTCAGTAATTCACCCGTCCACTTT. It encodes CTSGLDVSNSPVHF. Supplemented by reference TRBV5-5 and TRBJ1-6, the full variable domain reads DAGVTQSPTHLIKTRGQQVTLRCSPISGHKSVSWYQQVLGQGPQFIFQYYEKEERGRGNFPDRFSARQFPNYSSELNVNALLLGDSALYLCTSGLDVSNSPVHFGNGTRLTVT.

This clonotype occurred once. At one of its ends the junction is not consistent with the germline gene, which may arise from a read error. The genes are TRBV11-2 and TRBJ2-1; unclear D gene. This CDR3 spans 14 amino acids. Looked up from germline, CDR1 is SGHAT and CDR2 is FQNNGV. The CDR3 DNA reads TGTGCCAACAGCTTAGATCGTAGGGAAAATGAGCAGTTCTTT. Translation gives CANSLDRRENEQFF.

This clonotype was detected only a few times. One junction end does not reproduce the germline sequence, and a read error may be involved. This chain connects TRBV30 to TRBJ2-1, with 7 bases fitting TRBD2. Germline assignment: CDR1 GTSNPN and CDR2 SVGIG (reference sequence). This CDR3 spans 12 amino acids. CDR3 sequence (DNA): TGTACCTGGAGCCCGGGGGGTTGGGAGCAGTTCTTC. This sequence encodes CTWSPGGWEQFF. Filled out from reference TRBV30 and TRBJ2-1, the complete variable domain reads SQTIHQWPATLVQPVGSPLSLECTVEGTSNPNLYWYRQAAGRGLQLLFYSVGIGQISSEVPQNLSASRPQDRQFILSSKKLLLSDSGFYLCTWSPGGWEQFFGPGTRLTVL.

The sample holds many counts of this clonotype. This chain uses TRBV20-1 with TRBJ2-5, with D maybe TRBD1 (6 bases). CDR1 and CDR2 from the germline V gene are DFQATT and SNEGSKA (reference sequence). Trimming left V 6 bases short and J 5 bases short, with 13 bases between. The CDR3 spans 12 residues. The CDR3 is CSAHREYETQYF. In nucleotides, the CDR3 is TGCAGTGCGCACAGGGAGTACGAGACCCAGTACTTC.

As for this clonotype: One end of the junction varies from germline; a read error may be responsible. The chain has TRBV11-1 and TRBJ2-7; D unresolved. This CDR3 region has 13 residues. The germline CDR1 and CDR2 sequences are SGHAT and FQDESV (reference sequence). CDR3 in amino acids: CASSLGNHRVQYF. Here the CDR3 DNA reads TGTGCCAGCAGTTTAGGAAACCACCGCGTGCAGTACTTC.

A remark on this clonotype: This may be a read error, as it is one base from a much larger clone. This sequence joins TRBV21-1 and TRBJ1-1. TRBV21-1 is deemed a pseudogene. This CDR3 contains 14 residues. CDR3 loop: CACSFRFVNTETFF. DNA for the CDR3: TGTGCCTGCAGCTTCCGATTCGTGAACACTGAAACTTTCTTT.

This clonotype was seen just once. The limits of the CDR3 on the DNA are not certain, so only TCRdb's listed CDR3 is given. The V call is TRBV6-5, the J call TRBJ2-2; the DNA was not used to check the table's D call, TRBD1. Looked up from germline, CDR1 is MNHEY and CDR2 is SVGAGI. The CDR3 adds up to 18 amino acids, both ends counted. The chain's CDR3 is CASSYSPGVGSGSGELFF.

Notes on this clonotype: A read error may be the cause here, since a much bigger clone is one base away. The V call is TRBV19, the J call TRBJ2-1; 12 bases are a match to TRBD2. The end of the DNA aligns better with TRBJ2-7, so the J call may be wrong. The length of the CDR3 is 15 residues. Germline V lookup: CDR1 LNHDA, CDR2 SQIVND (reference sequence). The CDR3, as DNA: TGTGCCAGTCGGCTAGCGGGAGGGCGTTACAATGAGCAGTACTTC. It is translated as CASRLAGGRYNEQYF.

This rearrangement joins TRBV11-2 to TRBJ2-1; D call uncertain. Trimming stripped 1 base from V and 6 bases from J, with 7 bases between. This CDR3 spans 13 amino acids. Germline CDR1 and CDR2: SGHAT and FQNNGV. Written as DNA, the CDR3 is TGTGCCAGCAGCTTAGGCCCATCCAATGAGCAGTTCTTC. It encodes CASSLGPSNEQFF.

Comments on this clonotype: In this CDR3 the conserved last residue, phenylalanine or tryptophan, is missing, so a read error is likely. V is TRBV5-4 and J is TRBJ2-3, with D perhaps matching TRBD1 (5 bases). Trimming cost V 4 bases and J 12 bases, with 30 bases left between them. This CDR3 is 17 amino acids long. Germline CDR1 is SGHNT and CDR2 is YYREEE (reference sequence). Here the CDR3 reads CASSVDGHPPPTDTQYC. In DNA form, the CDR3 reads TGTGCCAGCAGCGTAGACGGACACCCTCCACCCACGGACACACAGTATTGT.

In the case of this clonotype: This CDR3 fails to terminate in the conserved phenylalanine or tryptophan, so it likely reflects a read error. CDR3 sequence: CASSFKWSHNSPLHI. Here the CDR3 DNA reads TGTGCCAGCAGCTTTAAGTGGAGCCATAATTCACCTCTCCACATT. The chain uses TRBV11-3 and TRBJ1-6; D is ambiguous. The CDR3 has 15 residues. Germline V CDR1 and CDR2: SGHNT, YENEEA.

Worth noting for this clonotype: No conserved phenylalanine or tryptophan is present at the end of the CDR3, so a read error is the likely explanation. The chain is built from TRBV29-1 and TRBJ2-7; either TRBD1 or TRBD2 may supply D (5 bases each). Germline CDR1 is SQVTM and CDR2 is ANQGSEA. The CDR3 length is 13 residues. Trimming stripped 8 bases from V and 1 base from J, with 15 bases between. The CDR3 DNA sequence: TGCAGCATCCTTGGGACGGCGTCCTACGAGCAGTACTCC. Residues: CSILGTASYEQYS.

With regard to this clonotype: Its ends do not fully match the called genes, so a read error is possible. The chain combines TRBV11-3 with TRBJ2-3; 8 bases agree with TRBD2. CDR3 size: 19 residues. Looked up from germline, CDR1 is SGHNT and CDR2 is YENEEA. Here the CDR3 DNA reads TGTGCCAGCGGCTTAGGTTTTGGAGCGGGAGCAGGAAGCACAGATACGCAGTATTTT. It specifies CASGLGFGAGAGSTDTQYF.

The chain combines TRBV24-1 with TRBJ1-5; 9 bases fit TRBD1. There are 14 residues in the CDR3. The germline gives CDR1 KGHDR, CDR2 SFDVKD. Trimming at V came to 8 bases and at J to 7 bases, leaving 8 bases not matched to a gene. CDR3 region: CATIGDREGQPQHF. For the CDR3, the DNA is TGTGCCACCATCGGGGACAGGGAGGGACAGCCCCAGCATTTT.

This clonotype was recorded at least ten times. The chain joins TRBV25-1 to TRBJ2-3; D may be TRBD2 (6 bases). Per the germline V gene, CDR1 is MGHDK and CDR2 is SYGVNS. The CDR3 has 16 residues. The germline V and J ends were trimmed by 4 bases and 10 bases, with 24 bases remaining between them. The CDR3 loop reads CASSAPERRGGVAQYF. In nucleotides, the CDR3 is TGTGCCAGCAGTGCCCCGGAACGGAGGGGTGGAGTTGCGCAGTATTTT.

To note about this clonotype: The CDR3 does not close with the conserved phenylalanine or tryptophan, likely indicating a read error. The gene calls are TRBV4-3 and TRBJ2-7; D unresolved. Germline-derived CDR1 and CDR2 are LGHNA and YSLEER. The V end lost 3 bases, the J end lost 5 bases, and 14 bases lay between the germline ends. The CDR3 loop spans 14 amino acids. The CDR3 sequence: CASSHSALPNEQYL. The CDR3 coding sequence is TGCGCCAGCAGCCACTCTGCCCTTCCCAACGAGCAGTACTTA.

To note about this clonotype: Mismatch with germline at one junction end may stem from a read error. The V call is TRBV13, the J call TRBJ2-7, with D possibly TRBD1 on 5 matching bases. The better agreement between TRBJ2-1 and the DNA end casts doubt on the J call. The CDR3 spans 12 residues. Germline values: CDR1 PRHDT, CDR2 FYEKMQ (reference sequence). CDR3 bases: TGTGTCAGCAGCCCAGGGATTGGGGAGCAGTTCTTC. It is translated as CVSSPGIGEQFF.